This TCR beta chain came from a study of T-cell memory formation after mild COVID-19 (dated by TCRdb to the early 2020s). For the wider study: TCR sequence clusters from the two donors were found to be largely donor specific. T-cell clones expanding and contracting after mild COVID-19 in a couple of donors were tracked by longitudinal TCRalpha and TCRbeta repertoire sequencing. The cohort comprised two young, previously healthy adult volunteers, one female and one male. Overall study outcomes, separate from this receptor: Clones that contracted from day 15 to 85 showed balanced CD4/CD8 phenotypes, whereas a second wave of clones that expanded from day 15 to 37 leaned towards CD4+. Only a couple of mild cases were covered in the study, and larger cohorts including severe cases with pre-infection samples were considered necessary. Some responding clones were found in pre-infection memory, which suggests that pre-existing cross-reactive memory T cells took part in the SARS-CoV-2 response. Contracting CD4+ clones turned up mainly in the CM and EM memory subsets, whereas EMRA was where CD8+ clones were enriched. The second-wave clones that peaked on day 37 were not confirmed to be SARS-CoV-2 specific.

Concerning this clonotype itself: The antigen it recognizes is unknown. No much larger clonotype is one base removed from it; base qualities were not supplied.

Ficoll-Paque density gradient centrifugation was the method used to isolate PBMCs. TCRdb shows the sequencer as Illumina NovaSeq 6000. TCRalpha and TCRbeta cDNA libraries were constructed by 5'RACE with constant-segment primers, with sample barcodes and unique molecular identifiers being introduced. Trizol reagent was used to extract RNA from every sample. The libraries were amplified in two PCR steps, and the second step added a second sample barcode and Illumina TruSeq adapters. Libraries were sequenced on an Illumina NovaSeq with 2 x 150 bp paired-end reads. The authors processed their data as follows. The reads were demultiplexed and collapsed into UMI-guided consensus sequences using migec v1.2.7. Using mixcr v2.1.11, UMI consensuses were aligned to TRA and TRB V and J templates and then assembled into clonotypes. Clonotypes were classified as expanded or contracted when called significant by both edgeR and NoisET, with noise models trained on biological replicates. For edgeR calls, the cutoffs were a false discovery rate-adjusted p below 0.01 and a log2 fold-change threshold of 1. PCA with hierarchical clustering of max-normalized trajectories of the 1000 most abundant clonotypes was used as exploratory dynamics analysis. Each responding clone was given a CD4 or CD8 phenotype based on the CD4+ and CD8+ repertoires, which had been sequenced separately. The raw public data were reprocessed by TCRdb itself: fastp quality trimming at Q25, MiXCR clonotype calling, in-frame beta chains only. Merged by CDR3 protein, the rows form single entries marked with the most common genes and DNA. The V and J calls, along with clone size, are taken from TCRdb and not from the paper's own processing. The sample table contains just over 350,000 distinct CDR3 sequences; only one count was recorded for over 13% of them. Together, the top ten hold around 21% of the sample.

The CDR3 goes from the cysteine to the phenylalanine over 15 residues. The CDR3 DNA has 45 bases and is translated from base 1. Germline trimming: 1 base from V, 8 bases from J; junction bases outside gene matches: 7. CDR1 is given as SGHNT and CDR2 as YYREEE, both from the germline V gene (reference sequence). The chain is made from TRBV5-4 and TRBJ1-4; TRBD1 matches 8 bases in the middle. The sample was PBMCs or a T cell subset sorted from them (not recorded which). This TCR came from a young man who had mild COVID-19 (a few samples of this study predate the infection). The sample titles of this study are shuffled in the database, so cell type and time point are left out; the donor was told from shared clones. The nucleotides are TGTGCCAGCAGCTTGCCGACAGGGGAAGGAGAAAAACTGTTTTTT. Its protein is CASSLPTGEGEKLFF.